Sequencing of this T cell receptor beta chain was carried out in a study of blood T cell repertoires in COVID-19. Looked up from germline, CDR1 is SGHRS and CDR2 is YFSETQ. V lost 4 bases and J lost 3; bases outside the gene matches: 4. CDR3 length: 13 residues. As handled by the study authors: The assay estimated nucleated cells by amplifying reference gene primers. The repertoire was sequenced with immunoSEQ multiplex PCR; TCRdb's copy has only in-frame clones and lacks some. That table is the source of V, J and clone size, and D and trimming were worked out from the DNA. The table lists hundreds of thousands of clones, around nine tenths of them singletons.

Sequenced sample: PBMCs or T cells enriched from blood (not recorded which). V usage is TRBV5-1 and J usage is TRBJ2-7; 7 bases align to TRBD1. The receptor was isolated from a woman aged 55-69 years in a cohort exposed to, infected with or recovered from COVID-19 (not recorded which). CDR3 coding DNA: TGCGCCAGCAGCGCGACAGGGTTCTACGAGCAGTACTTC. Amino acids: CASSATGFYEQYF.